This TCR beta chain was captured by sequencing in a study of immune heterogeneity within non-small cell lung tumors. The starting template was genomic DNA from bulk tumor, about 600 ng per sample. Widely spaced biopsies, several per primary tumor, were obtained at surgery. These patients got curative surgery after being newly diagnosed with untreated non-small cell lung cancer. The V end was cut by 10 bases, the J end by 9 bases, with 27 bases between. This CDR3 region has 15 residues. Germline CDR1 reads MNHEY; CDR2 reads SVGEGT. TCR beta CDR3 regions came from multiplex PCR with 32 forward V and 13 reverse J primers. TCRdb passed the multiplex PCR reads through MiXCR, listing each CDR3 protein once. The sample records a few thousand distinct CDR3 sequences, around 18% being singletons. Comments on this clonotype: Its antigen is undetermined.

Overall study results and limits: Local clonality of T cells correlated moderately yet significantly with local tumor mutational burden (R roughly 0.33).

Input material: lung tumor tissue. This TCR derives from a middle-aged man with non-small cell lung cancer. This chain links TRBV6-2 or TRBV6-3 with TRBJ1-2; D not certain. This CDR3 is CAIKSGSDGPGSYTF. The CDR3 DNA reads TGTGCCATCAAGTCAGGTTCCGACGGGCCTGGGAGCTACACCTTC.